The clone carrying this T cell receptor beta chain showed up many times. The antigen remains undetermined. Each single cDNA molecule received a unique molecular identifier. TCRdb re-analysed the 5' RACE reads in MiXCR, keeping a single row per CDR3 protein. The repertoire holds about 36,000 distinct CDR3 sequences, with 5.3% as singletons. The V gene lost 1 base and the J gene lost 4 bases, with 8 bases spanning the gap. This CDR3 spans 12 amino acids. Germline V gene lookup returns CDR1 DFQATT and CDR2 SNEGSKA (reference sequence). This sample stems from a study of early T cells in non-severe SARS-CoV-2 infection. Study context: RNA in bulk from unsorted whole blood was sequenced, and chains were unpaired. The study, taken as a whole, reports: Matching results from VDJdb favored anti-spike CD8 responses, leaving private and CD4 specificities undetected.

Sequencing used whole blood. The genes are TRBV20-1 and TRBJ2-7; TRBD2 might be the D (5 bases). The sequence was collected from an adult who was a healthcare worker with PCR-confirmed SARS-CoV-2 infection or an uninfected control (not recorded which). The CDR3 loop is CSARAGTYEQYF. The CDR3 nucleotides read TGCAGTGCTAGAGCGGGAACATACGAGCAGTACTTC.